The 12 T cell receptor beta chains below all came from one sample that was sequenced in a study of cytomegalovirus exposure and HLA in healthy donors (dated by TCRdb to 2017 to 2019). Library creation used the immunoSEQ multiplex PCR assay. A mixture of 60 forward primers for TCR Vbeta segments and 13 reverse primers for TCR Jbeta segments was used in the multiplex PCR. The clones in this table, taken by TCRdb from immuneACCESS, are in-frame only. Not every clone is retained; where verified, under half of the shortfall comes from an unresolved V gene, and the cause of the rest is unknown. The sample includes around 61,000 clones, with roughly two thirds observed a single time. The top ten clonotypes cover less than 20% of the sample. The sequencing sample was made of PBMCs. The receptors stem from a man in his forties or fifties in good health and CMV-seropositive.

The count of this clone is one. The J gene is TRBJ1-6, the V gene TRBV9, with 7 bases fitting TRBD1. The V segment lost 2 bases and the J segment 10 bases; nucleotides outside the gene matches: 9. The CDR3 runs 15 residues. Germline values: CDR1 SGDLS, CDR2 YYNGEE. Here the CDR3 reads CASSVDDRVRSPLHF. DNA for the CDR3: TGTGCCAGCAGCGTGGACGACAGGGTGCGGTCACCCCTCCACTTT.

This clone turned up a few times. The chain recombines TRBV29-1 with TRBJ2-1; 7 nucleotides agree with TRBD2. The length of the CDR3 is 13 residues. J gave up 10 bases and V 1 base, and 7 bases lay outside the gene matches. Germline loops: CDR1 SQVTM, CDR2 ANQGSEA. This CDR3 reads CSVEASGRGEQFF. CDR3 sequence (DNA): TGCAGCGTTGAAGCCAGTGGGAGGGGAGAGCAGTTCTTC.

CDR3 DNA sequence: TGTGCCAGCAGCACACCCCGGACTAGCGGCGGGGAGACCCAGTACTTC. As protein: CASSTPRTSGGETQYF. V gene TRBV5-6 combines with J gene TRBJ2-5; TRBD2 aligns across 10 bases. This CDR3 has 16 amino acids. Germline V lookup: CDR1 SGHDT, CDR2 YYEEEE. V was pared by 4 bases and J by 5 bases, with 11 bases of the junction left unmatched.

This sequence joins TRBV7-9 and TRBJ1-6, with 9 bases lining up with TRBD1. V dropped 4 bases and J dropped 7; count of bases not matched to a gene: 2. This CDR3 comprises 14 residues. The germline CDR1 and CDR2 sequences are SEHNR and FQNEAQ (reference sequence). This CDR3 reads CASSSGTGNSPLHF. DNA of the CDR3: TGTGCCAGCAGCTCCGGGACAGGGAATTCACCCCTCCACTTT.

The chain employs TRBV4-3 and TRBJ2-2, with 9 bases matching TRBD1. CDR1 and CDR2 from the germline V gene are LGHNA and YSLEER. J gave up 7 bases and V 2 bases, and 8 bases lay outside the gene matches. This CDR3 has 16 residues. In DNA form, the CDR3 reads TGCGCCAGCAGCCAATACCCGGGACAGGGAATCGGGGAGCTGTTTTTT. Translating gives CASSQYPGQGIGELFF.

This clone was counted ten times or more. This sample includes further DNA sequences coding for the same CDR3. The chain joins TRBV18 to TRBJ2-7; TRBD1 is a possible D gene (6 bases). CDR1 is KGHSH and CDR2 is LQKENI in the germline V gene. The CDR3 loop spans 14 amino acids. Trimming shortened V by 0 bases and J by 0 bases, and 6 bases separated the two germline ends. The DNA for the CDR3 is TGTGCCAGCTCACCACCGACAGGCTCCTACGAGCAGTACTTC. Its translation: CASSPPTGSYEQYF. The complete variable domain, with remaining parts taken from reference TRBV18 and TRBJ2-7, reads NAGVMQNPRHLVRRRGQEARLRCSPMKGHSHVYWYRQLPEEGLKFMVYLQKENIIDESGMPKERFSAEFPKEGPSILRIQQVVRGDSAAYFCASSPPTGSYEQYFGPGTRLTVT.

J is TRBJ1-4 and V is TRBV29-1; 8 nucleotides align to TRBD1. Germline trimming cut 4 bases from V and 2 bases from J; bases unmatched to any gene: 3. The CDR3 totals 14 residues. Germline V lookup: CDR1 SQVTM, CDR2 ANQGSEA. The CDR3 nucleotides read TGCAGCGTTGCAGACAGGGGCACTAATGAAAAACTGTTTTTT. Its protein is CSVADRGTNEKLFF.

The chain carries TRBV19 and TRBJ2-7; TRBD2 agrees at 8 bases. The CDR3 loop spans 13 amino acids. The V segment lost 8 bases and the J segment 2 bases; nucleotides outside the gene matches: 5. Germline V lookup: CDR1 LNHDA, CDR2 SQIVND (reference sequence). This CDR3 is CASQRAGAYEQYF. CDR3 DNA sequence: TGTGCCAGTCAGAGAGCGGGAGCCTACGAGCAGTACTTC.

The chain is built from TRBV6-6 and TRBJ2-2, with D perhaps TRBD2 (6 bases). This CDR3 spans 15 amino acids. Trimming pared 4 bases from V and 0 bases from J, leaving 9 bases between. Germline V gene lookup returns CDR1 MNHNY and CDR2 SVGAGI (reference sequence). The CDR3 reads CASSLRRANTGELFF. CDR3 nucleotides: TGTGCCAGCAGTTTGCGGAGGGCGAACACCGGGGAGCTGTTTTTT.

The rearrangement uses TRBV11-2 and TRBJ2-3; 7 bases fit TRBD2. The V gene end was trimmed by 5 bases and the J gene end by 6 bases; junction bases not matched to a gene: 14. The CDR3 is 16 residues long. Germline V gives CDR1 SGHAT, CDR2 FQNNGV. CDR3 nucleotides: TGTGCCAGCAGCACAACTCGGCTAGCGGACCCCGATACGCAGTATTTT. Protein sequence: CASSTTRLADPDTQYF.

J is TRBJ1-4 and V is TRBV29-1; maybe TRBD1 (6 bases). This CDR3 spans 14 amino acids. The germline V and J ends were trimmed by 6 bases and 8 bases, with 19 bases remaining between them. Germline CDR1 is SQVTM and CDR2 is ANQGSEA. CDR3: CSVTMGGPQEKLFF. CDR3 nucleotides: TGCAGCGTCACAATGGGGGGGCCCCAGGAAAAACTGTTTTTT.

This clone was observed a handful of times. This chain joins TRBV4-3 and TRBJ2-2; weak D call: TRBD1 (6 bases). Trimming took off 4 bases at V and 7 bases at J, with 7 bases between the two ends. CDR1 LGHNA and CDR2 YSLEER come from the germline V gene. The CDR3 length is 12 residues. The CDR3 protein is CASSRQVGELFF. The CDR3 coding sequence is TGCGCCAGCAGCCGACAGGTCGGGGAGCTGTTTTTT.